A selection of T cell receptor beta chains follows, all from one sample in a study of control samples from healthy donors and cancer patients. TCRdb's table, derived via immunoSEQ multiplex PCR, lists solely in-frame clones and lacks some. Of 100,000 to 150,000 clones listed, 80% to 95% are singletons. Sequenced: blood. The receptors were gathered from a man aged 18 to 30 in good health. CDR3s leave out the opening cysteine and the closing phenylalanine or tryptophan. Part of the rows lack a size; the others show once, few, many or a class for expanded clones.

v_call: TRBV12-3/TRBV12-4; clone_size: NA; cdr3_aa: ASSLYPQDTQY
v_call: TRBV2; clone_size: NA; cdr3_aa: ASSTETQY
v_call: TRBV18; clone_size: NA; cdr3_aa: ASSVGVYNEQF
v_call: TRBV29-1; clone_size: few; cdr3_aa: SVVASLGETQY
v_call: TRBV18; clone_size: NA; cdr3_aa: ASSPIGTGSYEQY
v_call: TRBV11-2; clone_size: NA; cdr3_aa: ASSFPGLGARPVY
v_call: TRBV28; clone_size: NA; cdr3_aa: ASSLGTGGLTGGYT
v_call: TRBV24-1; clone_size: NA; cdr3_aa: ATSDPTGEGTDTQY
v_call: TRBV19; clone_size: NA; cdr3_aa: ASSPRDRPLQPQH
v_call: TRBV5-1; clone_size: NA; cdr3_aa: ASSLEGGNQPQH
v_call: TRBV12-3/TRBV12-4; clone_size: NA; cdr3_aa: ASSLGLRNEQF
v_call: TRBV2; clone_size: NA; cdr3_aa: ASSGAGTGAFGIQY
v_call: TRBV29-1; clone_size: NA; cdr3_aa: SVVSLAGANTGELF
v_call: TRBV24-1; clone_size: NA; cdr3_aa: ATSELAGGTDTQY
v_call: TRBV7-3; clone_size: NA; cdr3_aa: ASSLFSTDTQY
v_call: TRBV4-3; clone_size: NA; cdr3_aa: ASSQGRGPGHTDTQY
v_call: TRBV5-4; clone_size: NA; cdr3_aa: ASSLEGKAEKLF
v_call: TRBV9; clone_size: NA; cdr3_aa: ASSLSGTGVYGYT
v_call: TRBV10-2; clone_size: once; cdr3_aa: ASSRNTGELF
v_call: TRBV11-3; clone_size: NA; cdr3_aa: ASSVTSGSSKNIQY
v_call: TRBV29-1; clone_size: NA; cdr3_aa: SALAGGRDGYT
v_call: TRBV11-3; clone_size: NA; cdr3_aa: ASSPGPQGDTGELF
v_call: TRBV7-2; clone_size: NA; cdr3_aa: AGMSSYNEQF
v_call: TRBV5-6; clone_size: NA; cdr3_aa: ASSSPGRSYGYT
v_call: TRBV2; clone_size: NA; cdr3_aa: ASRTDTGELF
v_call: TRBV25-1; clone_size: NA; cdr3_aa: ASSSHSGTGTNSPLH
v_call: TRBV29-1; clone_size: NA; cdr3_aa: SVERGDNYGYT
v_call: TRBV28; clone_size: NA; cdr3_aa: ASSSHDRNYGYT
v_call: TRBV5-1; clone_size: NA; cdr3_aa: ASSLPGGGYT
v_call: TRBV28; clone_size: once; cdr3_aa: ASSLWGGVNGYT
v_call: TRBV2; clone_size: NA; cdr3_aa: ASRGLAGDNEQF
v_call: TRBV4-1; clone_size: few; cdr3_aa: ASSPGPSNQPQH
v_call: TRBV2; clone_size: few; cdr3_aa: ASFDTEAF
v_call: TRBV28; clone_size: NA; cdr3_aa: ASSHRGGYT
v_call: TRBV30; clone_size: NA; cdr3_aa: AWSTGRPSSYNEQF
v_call: TRBV29-1; clone_size: NA; cdr3_aa: SVEAPTTRGAGELF
v_call: TRBV5-1; clone_size: NA; cdr3_aa: ASSLESGLYNEQF
v_call: TRBV7-2; clone_size: few; cdr3_aa: ASSLNYLSTDTQY
v_call: TRBV5-6; clone_size: NA; cdr3_aa: ASSSPRDRGREGNEKLF
v_call: TRBV9; clone_size: NA; cdr3_aa: ASSVGVTMNTEAF
v_call: TRBV7-9; clone_size: NA; cdr3_aa: ASSAPDGTSYEQF
v_call: TRBV27; clone_size: NA; cdr3_aa: ASSKTVYNEQF
v_call: TRBV5-1; clone_size: NA; cdr3_aa: ASSLARVTNTEAF
v_call: TRBV4-1; clone_size: NA; cdr3_aa: ASSQASGATSTDTQY
v_call: TRBV11-1; clone_size: NA; cdr3_aa: ASSTGLAGYEQY
v_call: TRBV5-1; clone_size: NA; cdr3_aa: ASSGTSGGNEQF
v_call: TRBV3-1/TRBV3-2; clone_size: NA; cdr3_aa: ASSLSGLANTGELF
v_call: TRBV28; clone_size: NA; cdr3_aa: ASIIVGQKAF
v_call: TRBV7-2; clone_size: NA; cdr3_aa: ASSPAPIQETQY
v_call: TRBV4-2; clone_size: NA; cdr3_aa: ASSHPIPGTVAGELF
v_call: TRBV28; clone_size: NA; cdr3_aa: ASSSRGEKLF
v_call: TRBV5-1; clone_size: NA; cdr3_aa: ASSFPGSGTEAF
v_call: TRBV2; clone_size: few; cdr3_aa: ASTPGAGSPY
v_call: TRBV5-1; clone_size: NA; cdr3_aa: ASSLSPPGGRDTEAF
v_call: TRBV4-1; clone_size: NA; cdr3_aa: ASSQEGLDEKLF
v_call: TRBV30; clone_size: NA; cdr3_aa: AWSNLGLGAVEAF
v_call: TRBV7-9; clone_size: NA; cdr3_aa: ASSSEGVNIQY
v_call: TRBV7-2; clone_size: NA; cdr3_aa: ASSSQAAGTGGELF
v_call: TRBV3-1/TRBV3-2; clone_size: NA; cdr3_aa: ASSQDTGWQGGTEAF
v_call: TRBV9; clone_size: NA; cdr3_aa: ASSVDAGSYEQY